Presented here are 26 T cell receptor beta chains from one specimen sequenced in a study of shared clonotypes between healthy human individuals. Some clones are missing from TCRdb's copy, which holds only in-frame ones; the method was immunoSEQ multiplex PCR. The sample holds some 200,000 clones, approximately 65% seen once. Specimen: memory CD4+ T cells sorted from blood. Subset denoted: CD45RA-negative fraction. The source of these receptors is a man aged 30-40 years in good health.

CDR3 protein: CASSQHGHPSGYEQYF. The CDR3 nucleotides are TGCGCCAGCAGCCAACATGGTCACCCGAGCGGTTACGAGCAGTACTTC. The chain recombines TRBV4-3 with TRBJ2-7; D might be TRBD2 (5 bases). Germline CDR1 LGHNA, CDR2 YSLEER. Trimming took 2 bases from V and 4 from J, leaving 18 bases between them. The CDR3 extends over 16 amino acids.

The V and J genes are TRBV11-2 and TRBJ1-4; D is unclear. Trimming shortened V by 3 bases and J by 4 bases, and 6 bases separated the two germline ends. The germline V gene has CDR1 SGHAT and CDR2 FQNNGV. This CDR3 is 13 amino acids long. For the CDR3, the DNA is TGTGCCAGCAGCTTCTTCAGTAATGAAAAACTGTTTTTT. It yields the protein CASSFFSNEKLFF.

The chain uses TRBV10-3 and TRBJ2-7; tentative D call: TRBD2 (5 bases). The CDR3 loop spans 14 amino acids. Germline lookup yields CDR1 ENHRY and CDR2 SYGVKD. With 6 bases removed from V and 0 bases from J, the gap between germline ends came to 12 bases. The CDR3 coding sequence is TGTGCCATCAGCGGGGAGAGATCCTCCTACGAGCAGTACTTC. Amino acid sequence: CAISGERSSYEQYF.

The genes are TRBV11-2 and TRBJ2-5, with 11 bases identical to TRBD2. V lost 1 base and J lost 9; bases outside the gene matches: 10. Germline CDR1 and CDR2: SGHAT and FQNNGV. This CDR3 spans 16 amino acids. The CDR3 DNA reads TGTGCCAGCAGCTTAGTTACTAGCGGGGGCTATAAGTCCCAGTACTTC. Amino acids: CASSLVTSGGYKSQYF.

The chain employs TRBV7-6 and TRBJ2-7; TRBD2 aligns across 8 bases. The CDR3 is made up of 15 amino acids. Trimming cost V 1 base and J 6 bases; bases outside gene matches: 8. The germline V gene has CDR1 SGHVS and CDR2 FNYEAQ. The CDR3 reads CASSLESREGSEQYF. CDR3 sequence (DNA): TGTGCCAGCAGCTTAGAGTCCCGGGAGGGGTCCGAGCAGTACTTC.

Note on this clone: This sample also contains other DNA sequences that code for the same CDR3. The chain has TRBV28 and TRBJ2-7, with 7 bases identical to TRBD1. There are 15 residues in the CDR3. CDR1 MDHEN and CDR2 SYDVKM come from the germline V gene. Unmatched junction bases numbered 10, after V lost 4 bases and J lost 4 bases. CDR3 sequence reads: CASSSPGTASYEQYF. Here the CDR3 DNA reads TGTGCCAGCAGTTCCCCCGGGACAGCTTCTTACGAGCAGTACTTC.

For the CDR3, the DNA is TGTGCCAGCAGCGAGGGCCTCATAAACACCATATATTTT. Translation: CASSEGLINTIYF. The V and J genes are TRBV6-1 and TRBJ1-3; D not resolved. Germline V gene lookup returns CDR1 MNHNS and CDR2 SASEGT. CDR3 length: 13 amino acids. Trimming removed 6 bases from V and 6 bases from J, with 12 bases in between.

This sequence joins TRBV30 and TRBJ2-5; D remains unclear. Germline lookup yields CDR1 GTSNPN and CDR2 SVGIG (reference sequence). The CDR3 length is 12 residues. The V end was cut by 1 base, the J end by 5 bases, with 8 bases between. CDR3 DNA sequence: TGTGCCTGGAGTGCCAGGACGGAGACCCAGTACTTC. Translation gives CAWSARTETQYF.

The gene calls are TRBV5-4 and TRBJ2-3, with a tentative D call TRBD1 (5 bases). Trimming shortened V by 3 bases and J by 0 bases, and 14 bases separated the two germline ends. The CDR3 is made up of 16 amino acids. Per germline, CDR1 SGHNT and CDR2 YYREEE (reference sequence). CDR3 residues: CASSSQGRRSTDTQYF. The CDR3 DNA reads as TGTGCCAGCAGCTCTCAGGGTAGACGAAGCACAGATACGCAGTATTTT.

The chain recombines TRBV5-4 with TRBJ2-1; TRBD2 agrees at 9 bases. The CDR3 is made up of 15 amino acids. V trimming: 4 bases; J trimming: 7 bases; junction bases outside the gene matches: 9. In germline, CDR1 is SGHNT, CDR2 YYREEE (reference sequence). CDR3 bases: TGTGCCAGCAGCCCTAGCGGGACCCTGAGAAATGAGCAGTTCTTC. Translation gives CASSPSGTLRNEQFF. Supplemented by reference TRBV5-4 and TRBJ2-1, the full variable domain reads ETGVTQSPTHLIKTRGQQVTLRCSSQSGHNTVSWYQQALGQGPQFIFQYYREEENGRGNFPPRFSGLQFPNYSSELNVNALELDDSALYLCASSPSGTLRNEQFFGPGTRLTVL.

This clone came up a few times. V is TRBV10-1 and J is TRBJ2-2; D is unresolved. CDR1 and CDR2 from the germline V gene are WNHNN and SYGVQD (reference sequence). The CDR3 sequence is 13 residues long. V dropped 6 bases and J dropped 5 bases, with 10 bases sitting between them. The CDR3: CASSGDPTGELFF. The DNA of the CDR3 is TGCGCCAGCAGCGGAGACCCGACCGGGGAGCTGTTTTTT.

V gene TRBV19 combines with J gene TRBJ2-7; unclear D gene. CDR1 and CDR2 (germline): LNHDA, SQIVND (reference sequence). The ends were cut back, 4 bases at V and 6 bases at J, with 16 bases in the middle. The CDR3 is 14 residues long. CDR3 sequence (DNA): TGTGCCAGTAGTAATAGTGGCGGACCGGGCGAGCAGTACTTC. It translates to CASSNSGGPGEQYF.

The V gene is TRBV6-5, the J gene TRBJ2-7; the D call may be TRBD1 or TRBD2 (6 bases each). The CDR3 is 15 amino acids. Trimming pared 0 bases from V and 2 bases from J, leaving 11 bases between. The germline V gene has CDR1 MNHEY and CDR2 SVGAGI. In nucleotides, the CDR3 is TGTGCCAGCAGTTACTCGGGGGGCAAAGCCTACGAGCAGTACTTC. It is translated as CASSYSGGKAYEQYF.

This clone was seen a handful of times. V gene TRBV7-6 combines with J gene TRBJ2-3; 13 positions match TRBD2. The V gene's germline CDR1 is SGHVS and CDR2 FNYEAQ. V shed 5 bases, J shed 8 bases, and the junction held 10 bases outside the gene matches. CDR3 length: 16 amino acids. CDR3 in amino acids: CASSTQRTSGSATQYF. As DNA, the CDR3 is TGTGCCAGCAGCACCCAGAGGACTAGCGGGAGCGCTACGCAGTATTTT.

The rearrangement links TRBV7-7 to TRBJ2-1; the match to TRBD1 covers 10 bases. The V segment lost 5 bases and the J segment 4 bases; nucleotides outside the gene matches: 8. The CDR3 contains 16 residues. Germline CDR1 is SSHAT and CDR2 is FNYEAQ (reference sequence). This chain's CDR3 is CASSPQSDRGYNEQFF. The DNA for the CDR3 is TGTGCCAGCAGCCCGCAGTCGGACAGGGGGTACAATGAGCAGTTCTTC. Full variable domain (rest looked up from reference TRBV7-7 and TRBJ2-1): GAGVSQSPRYKVTKRGQDVTLRCDPISSHATLYWYQQALGQGPEFLTYFNYEAQPDKSGLPSDRFSAERPEGSISTLTIQRTEQRDSAMYRCASSPQSDRGYNEQFFGPGTRLTVL.

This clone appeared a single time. The CDR3 DNA follows: TGTGCCAGCTCGCCCGAAGATACGCAGTATTTT. Its protein is CASSPEDTQYF. V usage is TRBV18 and J usage is TRBJ2-3; no definite D call. The ends were cut back, 6 bases at V and 5 bases at J, with 6 bases in the middle. The CDR3 covers 11 residues. CDR1 KGHSH and CDR2 LQKENI come from the germline V gene.

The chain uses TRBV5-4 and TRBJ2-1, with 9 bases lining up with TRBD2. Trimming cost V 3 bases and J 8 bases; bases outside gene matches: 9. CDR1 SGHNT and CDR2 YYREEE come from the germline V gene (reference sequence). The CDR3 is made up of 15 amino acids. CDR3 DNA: TGTGCCAGCAGCTCGCCTAGCGGGACTGGCTATGAGCAGTTCTTC. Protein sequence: CASSSPSGTGYEQFF.

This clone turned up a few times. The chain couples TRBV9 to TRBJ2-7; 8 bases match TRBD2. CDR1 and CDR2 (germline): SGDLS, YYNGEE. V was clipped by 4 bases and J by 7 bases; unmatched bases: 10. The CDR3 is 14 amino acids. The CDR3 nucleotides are TGTGCCAGCAGCCCACTCACTAGCGGAGTTGAGCAGTACTTC. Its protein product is CASSPLTSGVEQYF.

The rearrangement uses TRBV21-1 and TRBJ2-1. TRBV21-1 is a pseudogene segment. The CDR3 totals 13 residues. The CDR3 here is CASSKQRTNEQFF. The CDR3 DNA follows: TGTGCCAGCAGCAAACAGCGGACAAATGAGCAGTTCTTC.

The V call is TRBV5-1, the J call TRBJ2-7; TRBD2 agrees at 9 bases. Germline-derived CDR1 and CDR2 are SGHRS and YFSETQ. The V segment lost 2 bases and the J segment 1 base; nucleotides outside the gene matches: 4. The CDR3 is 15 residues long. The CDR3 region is CASSFGLAGSYEQYF. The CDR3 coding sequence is TGCGCCAGCAGCTTCGGCCTAGCGGGATCCTACGAGCAGTACTTC.

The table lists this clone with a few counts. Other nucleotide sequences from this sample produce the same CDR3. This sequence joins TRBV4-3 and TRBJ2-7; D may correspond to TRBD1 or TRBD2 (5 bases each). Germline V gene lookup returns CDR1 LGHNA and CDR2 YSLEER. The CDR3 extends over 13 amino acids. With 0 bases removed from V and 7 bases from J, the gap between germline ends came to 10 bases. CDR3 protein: CASSQDHGGEQYF. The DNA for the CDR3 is TGCGCCAGCAGCCAAGATCATGGGGGTGAGCAGTACTTC.

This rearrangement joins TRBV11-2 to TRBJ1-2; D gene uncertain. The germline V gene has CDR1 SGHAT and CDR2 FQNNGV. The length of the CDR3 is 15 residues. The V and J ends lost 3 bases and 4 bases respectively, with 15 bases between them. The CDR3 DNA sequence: TGTGCCAGCAGCTTGGATCAGACGAAGCTCTATGGCTACACCTTC. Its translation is CASSLDQTKLYGYTF.

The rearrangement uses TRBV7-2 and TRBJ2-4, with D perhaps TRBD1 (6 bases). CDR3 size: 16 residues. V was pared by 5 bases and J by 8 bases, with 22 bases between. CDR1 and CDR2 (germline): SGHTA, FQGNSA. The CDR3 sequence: CASSTGRTLQGYIQYF. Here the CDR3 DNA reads TGTGCCAGCAGCACAGGCCGGACACTGCAGGGGTACATTCAGTACTTC.

The CDR3 DNA follows: TGTGCCAGCAGTGGGAGGACAGGGAAGGGAGAGACCCAGTACTTC. It encodes CASSGRTGKGETQYF. The chain employs TRBV2 and TRBJ2-5, with 8 bases aligning to TRBD1. Looked up from germline, CDR1 is SNHLY and CDR2 is FYNNEI. V lost 4 bases to trimming and J lost 4 bases; unmatched junction nucleotides: 8. This CDR3 is built from 15 residues.

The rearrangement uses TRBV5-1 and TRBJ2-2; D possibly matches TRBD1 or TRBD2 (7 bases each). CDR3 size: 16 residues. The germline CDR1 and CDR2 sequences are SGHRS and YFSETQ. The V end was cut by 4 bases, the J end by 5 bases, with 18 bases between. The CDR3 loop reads CASSLRGGPHTGELFF. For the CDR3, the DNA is TGCGCCAGCAGCCTCAGGGGGGGCCCTCATACCGGGGAGCTGTTTTTT.

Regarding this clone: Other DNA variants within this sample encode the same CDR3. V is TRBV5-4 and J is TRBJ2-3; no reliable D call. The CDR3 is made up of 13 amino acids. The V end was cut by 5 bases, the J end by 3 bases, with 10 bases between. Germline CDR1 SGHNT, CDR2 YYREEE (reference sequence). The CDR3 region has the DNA TGTGCCAGCAGGTTGCATAGTACAGATACGCAGTATTTT. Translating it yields CASRLHSTDTQYF.